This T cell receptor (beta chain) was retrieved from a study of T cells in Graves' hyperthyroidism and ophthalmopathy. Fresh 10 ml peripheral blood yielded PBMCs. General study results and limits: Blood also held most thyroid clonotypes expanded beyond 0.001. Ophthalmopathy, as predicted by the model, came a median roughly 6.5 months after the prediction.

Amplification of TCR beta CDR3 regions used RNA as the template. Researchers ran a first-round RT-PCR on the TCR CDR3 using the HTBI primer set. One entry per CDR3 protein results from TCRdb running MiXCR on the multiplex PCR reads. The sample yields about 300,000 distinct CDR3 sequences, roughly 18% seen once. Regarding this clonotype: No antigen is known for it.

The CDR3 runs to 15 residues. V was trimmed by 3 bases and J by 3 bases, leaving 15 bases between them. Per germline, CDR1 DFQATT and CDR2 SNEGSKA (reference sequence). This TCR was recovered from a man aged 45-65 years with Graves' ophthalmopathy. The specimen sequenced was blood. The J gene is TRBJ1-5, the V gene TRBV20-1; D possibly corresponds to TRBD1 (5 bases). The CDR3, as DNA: TGCAGTGCTAGTGGAGGGGCGATGGACAATCAGCCCCAGCATTTT. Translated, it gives CSASGGAMDNQPQHF.